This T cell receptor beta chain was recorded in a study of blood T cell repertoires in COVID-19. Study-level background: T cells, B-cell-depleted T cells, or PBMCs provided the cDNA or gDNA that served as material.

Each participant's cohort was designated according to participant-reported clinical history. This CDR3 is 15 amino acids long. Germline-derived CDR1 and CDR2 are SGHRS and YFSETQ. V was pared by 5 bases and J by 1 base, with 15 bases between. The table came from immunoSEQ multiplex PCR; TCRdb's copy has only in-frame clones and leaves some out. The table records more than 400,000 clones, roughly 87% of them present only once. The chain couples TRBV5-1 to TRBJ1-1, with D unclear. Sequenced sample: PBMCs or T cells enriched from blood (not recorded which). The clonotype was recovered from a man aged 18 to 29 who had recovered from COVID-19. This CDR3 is CASSSGELPNTEAFF. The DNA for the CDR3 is TGCGCCAGCAGTTCCGGGGAACTGCCGAACACTGAAGCTTTCTTT.